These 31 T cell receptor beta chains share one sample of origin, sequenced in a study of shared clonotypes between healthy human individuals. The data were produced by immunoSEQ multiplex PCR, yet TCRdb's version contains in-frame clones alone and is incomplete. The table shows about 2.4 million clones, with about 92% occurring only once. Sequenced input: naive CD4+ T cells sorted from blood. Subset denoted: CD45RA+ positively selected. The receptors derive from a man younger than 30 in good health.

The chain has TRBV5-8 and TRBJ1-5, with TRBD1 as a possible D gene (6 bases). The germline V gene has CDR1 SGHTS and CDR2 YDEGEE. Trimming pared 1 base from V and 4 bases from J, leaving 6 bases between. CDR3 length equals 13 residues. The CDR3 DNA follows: TGTGCCAGCAGCTTGACAGGGAATCAGCCCCAGCATTTT. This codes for CASSLTGNQPQHF.

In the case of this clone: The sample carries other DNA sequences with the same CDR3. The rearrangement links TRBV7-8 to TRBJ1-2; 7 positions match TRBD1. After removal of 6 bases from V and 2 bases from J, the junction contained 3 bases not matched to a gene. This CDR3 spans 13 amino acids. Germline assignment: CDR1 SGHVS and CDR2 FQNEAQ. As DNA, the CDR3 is TGTGCCAGCAGTCGGGGACAGAACTATGGCTACACCTTC. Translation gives CASSRGQNYGYTF.

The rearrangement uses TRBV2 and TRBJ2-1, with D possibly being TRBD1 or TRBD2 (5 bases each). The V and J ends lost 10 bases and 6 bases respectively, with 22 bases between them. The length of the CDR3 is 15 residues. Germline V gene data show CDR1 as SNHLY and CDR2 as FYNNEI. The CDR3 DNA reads TGTGCCACCTTGCACCGGGACGGAGTTACCAATGAGCAGTTCTTC. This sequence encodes CATLHRDGVTNEQFF.

CDR3 sequence reads: CASSRGLGTYTQYF. The CDR3 nucleotides are TGTGCCAGCTCCCGGGGACTAGGTACATATACGCAGTATTTT. The chain is built from TRBV18 and TRBJ2-3; TRBD2 agrees at 8 bases. Looked up from germline, CDR1 is KGHSH and CDR2 is LQKENI. The V segment lost 6 bases and the J segment 7 bases; nucleotides outside the gene matches: 9. This CDR3 region has 14 residues.

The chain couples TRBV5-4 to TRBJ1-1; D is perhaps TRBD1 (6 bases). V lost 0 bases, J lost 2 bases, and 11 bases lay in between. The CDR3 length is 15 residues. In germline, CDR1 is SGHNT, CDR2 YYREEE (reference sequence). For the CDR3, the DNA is TGTGCCAGCAGCTTGGAGTCACAGGGCAACACTGAAGCTTTCTTT. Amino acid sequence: CASSLESQGNTEAFF.

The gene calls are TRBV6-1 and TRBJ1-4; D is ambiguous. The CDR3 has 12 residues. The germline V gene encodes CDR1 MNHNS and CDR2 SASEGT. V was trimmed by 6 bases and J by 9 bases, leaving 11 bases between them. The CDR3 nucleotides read TGTGCCAGCAGGGAGATCAAGAAAAAACTGTTTTTT. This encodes CASREIKKKLFF.

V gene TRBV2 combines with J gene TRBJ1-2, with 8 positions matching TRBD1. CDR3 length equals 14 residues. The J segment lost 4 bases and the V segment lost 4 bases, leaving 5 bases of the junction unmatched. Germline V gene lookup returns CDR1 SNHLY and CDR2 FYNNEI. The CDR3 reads CASSGQGLGYGYTF. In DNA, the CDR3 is TGTGCCAGCAGTGGACAGGGGCTTGGCTATGGCTACACCTTC.

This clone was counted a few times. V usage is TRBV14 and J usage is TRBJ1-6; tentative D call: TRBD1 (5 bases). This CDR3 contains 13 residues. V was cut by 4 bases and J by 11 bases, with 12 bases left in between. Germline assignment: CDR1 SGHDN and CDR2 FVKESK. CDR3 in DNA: TGTGCCAGCAGCCTAGTTATGGGGCCACCCCTCCACTTT. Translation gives CASSLVMGPPLHF.

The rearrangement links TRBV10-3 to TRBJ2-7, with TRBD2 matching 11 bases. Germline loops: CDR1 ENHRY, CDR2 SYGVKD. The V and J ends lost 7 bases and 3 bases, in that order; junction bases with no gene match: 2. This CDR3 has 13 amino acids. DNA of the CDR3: TGTGCCATCACCGGGACTAGCGGCTACGAGCAGTACTTC. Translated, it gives CAITGTSGYEQYF.

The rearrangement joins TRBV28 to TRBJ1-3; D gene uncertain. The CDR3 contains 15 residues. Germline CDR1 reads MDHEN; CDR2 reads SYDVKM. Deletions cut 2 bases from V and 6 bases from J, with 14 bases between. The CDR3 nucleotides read TGTGCCAGCAGTTTAGGAGGTGTATCGTTAAACACCATATATTTT. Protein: CASSLGGVSLNTIYF.

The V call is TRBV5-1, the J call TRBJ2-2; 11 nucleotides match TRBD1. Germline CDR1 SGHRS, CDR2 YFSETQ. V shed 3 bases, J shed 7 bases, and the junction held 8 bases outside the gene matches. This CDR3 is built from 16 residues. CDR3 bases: TGCGCCAGCAGCTCTCGGACAGGGGGCGCTTTCGGGGAGCTGTTTTTT. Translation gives CASSSRTGGAFGELFF. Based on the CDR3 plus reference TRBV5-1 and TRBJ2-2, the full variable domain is KAGVTQTPRYLIKTRGQQVTLSCSPISGHRSVSWYQQTPGQGLQFLFEYFSETQRNKGNFPGRFSGRQFSNSRSEMNVSTLELGDSALYLCASSSRTGGAFGELFFGEGSRLTVL.

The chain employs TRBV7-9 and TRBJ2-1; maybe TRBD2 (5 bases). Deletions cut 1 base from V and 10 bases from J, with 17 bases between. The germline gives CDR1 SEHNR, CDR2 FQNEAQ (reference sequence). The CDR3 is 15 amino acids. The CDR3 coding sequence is TGTGCCAGCAGCTTAGTGGGTGTAGCGCTAGGGGAGCAGTTCTTC. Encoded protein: CASSLVGVALGEQFF.

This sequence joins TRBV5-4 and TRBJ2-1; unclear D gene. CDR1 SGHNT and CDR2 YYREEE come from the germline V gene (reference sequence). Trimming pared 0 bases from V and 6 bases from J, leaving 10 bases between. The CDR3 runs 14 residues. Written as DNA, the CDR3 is TGTGCCAGCAGCTTGGATGTCCGACCCAATGAGCAGTTCTTC. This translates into CASSLDVRPNEQFF.

In nucleotides, the CDR3 is TGTGCCACCAGCAGAGTACAGGGGCCGCGGGATGAAAAACTGTTTTTT. Protein product: CATSRVQGPRDEKLFF. The chain links TRBV15 to TRBJ1-4, with 7 bases aligning to TRBD1. Per germline, CDR1 LNHNV and CDR2 YYDKDF (reference sequence). This CDR3 spans 16 amino acids. The junction had 8 bases not matched to a gene; V was cut back by 1 base and J by 6 bases.

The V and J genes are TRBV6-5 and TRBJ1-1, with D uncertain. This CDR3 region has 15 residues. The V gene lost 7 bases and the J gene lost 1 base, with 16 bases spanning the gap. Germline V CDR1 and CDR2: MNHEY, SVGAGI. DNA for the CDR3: TGTGCCAGCACCCTTAATGTGAGAGGGAACACTGAAGCTTTCTTT. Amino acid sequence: CASTLNVRGNTEAFF.

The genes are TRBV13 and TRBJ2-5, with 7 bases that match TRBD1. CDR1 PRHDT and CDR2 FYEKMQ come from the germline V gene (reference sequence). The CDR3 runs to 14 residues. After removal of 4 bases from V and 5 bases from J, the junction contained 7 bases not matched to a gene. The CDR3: CASSSGTARETQYF. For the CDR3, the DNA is TGTGCCAGCAGCTCAGGGACAGCAAGGGAGACCCAGTACTTC.

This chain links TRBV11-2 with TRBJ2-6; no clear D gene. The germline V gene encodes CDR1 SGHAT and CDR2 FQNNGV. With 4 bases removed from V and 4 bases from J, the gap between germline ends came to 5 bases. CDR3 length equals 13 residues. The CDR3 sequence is CASSSLGANVLTF. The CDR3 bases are TGTGCCAGCAGCTCCCTGGGGGCCAACGTCCTGACTTTC.

The DNA of the CDR3 is TGCGCCAGCAGCTTAGGACTAGCGGGAGTAGCGGAGGAGACCCAGTACTTC. Translation: CASSLGLAGVAEETQYF. The chain is built from TRBV5-1 and TRBJ2-5; TRBD2 aligns across 13 bases. Germline V lookup: CDR1 SGHRS, CDR2 YFSETQ. This CDR3 has 17 residues. V dropped 2 bases and J dropped 5; count of bases not matched to a gene: 9.

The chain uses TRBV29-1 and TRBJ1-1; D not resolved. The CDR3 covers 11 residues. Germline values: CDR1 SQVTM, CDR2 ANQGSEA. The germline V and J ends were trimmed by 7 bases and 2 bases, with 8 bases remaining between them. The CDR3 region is CSAGENTEAFF. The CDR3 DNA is TGCAGCGCCGGGGAAAACACTGAAGCTTTCTTT.

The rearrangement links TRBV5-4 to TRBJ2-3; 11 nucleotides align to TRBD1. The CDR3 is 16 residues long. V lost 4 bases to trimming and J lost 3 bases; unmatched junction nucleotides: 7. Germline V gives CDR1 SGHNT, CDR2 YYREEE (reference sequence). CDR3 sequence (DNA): TGTGCCAGCAGCCCGTGGGGACAGGGGGAAACAGATACGCAGTATTTT. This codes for CASSPWGQGETDTQYF.

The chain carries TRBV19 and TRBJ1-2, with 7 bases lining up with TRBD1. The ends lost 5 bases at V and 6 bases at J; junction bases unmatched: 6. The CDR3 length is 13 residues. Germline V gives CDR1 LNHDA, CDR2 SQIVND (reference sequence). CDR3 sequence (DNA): TGTGCCAGTAGTCCCGACAGGGAGGATGGCTACACCTTC. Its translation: CASSPDREDGYTF.

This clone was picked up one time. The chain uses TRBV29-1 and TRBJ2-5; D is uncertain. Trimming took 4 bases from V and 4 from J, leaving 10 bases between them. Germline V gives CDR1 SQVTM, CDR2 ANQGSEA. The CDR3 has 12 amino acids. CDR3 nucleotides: TGCAGCGTTGCCCCGGGCGGAGAGACCCAGTACTTC. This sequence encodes CSVAPGGETQYF.

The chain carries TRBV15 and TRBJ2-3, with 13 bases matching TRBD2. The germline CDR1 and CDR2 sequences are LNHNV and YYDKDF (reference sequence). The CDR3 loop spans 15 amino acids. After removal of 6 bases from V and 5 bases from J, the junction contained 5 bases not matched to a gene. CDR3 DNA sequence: TGTGCCACCAGTTCCGGGACTAGCGGGGTAGATACGCAGTATTTT. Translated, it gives CATSSGTSGVDTQYF.

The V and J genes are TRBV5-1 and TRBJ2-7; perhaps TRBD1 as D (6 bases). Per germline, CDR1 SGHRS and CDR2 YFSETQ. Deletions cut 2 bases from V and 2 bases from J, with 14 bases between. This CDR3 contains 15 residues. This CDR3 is CASSLQGEPTYEQYF. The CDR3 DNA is TGCGCCAGCAGCTTACAGGGAGAGCCTACCTACGAGCAGTACTTC.

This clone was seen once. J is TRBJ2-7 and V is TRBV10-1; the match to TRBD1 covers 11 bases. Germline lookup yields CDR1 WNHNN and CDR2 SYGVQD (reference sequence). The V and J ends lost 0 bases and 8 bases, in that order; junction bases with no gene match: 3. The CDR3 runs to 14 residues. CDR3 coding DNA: TGCGCCAGCAGTGAGTCCGGGACAGGGGGTCAGCAGTACTTC. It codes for CASSESGTGGQQYF.

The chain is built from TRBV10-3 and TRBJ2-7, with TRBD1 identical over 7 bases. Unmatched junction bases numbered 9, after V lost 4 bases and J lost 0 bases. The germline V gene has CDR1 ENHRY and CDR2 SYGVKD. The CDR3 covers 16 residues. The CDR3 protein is CAISAKGQESSYEQYF. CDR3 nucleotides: TGTGCCATCAGTGCCAAAGGACAGGAGAGCTCCTACGAGCAGTACTTC.

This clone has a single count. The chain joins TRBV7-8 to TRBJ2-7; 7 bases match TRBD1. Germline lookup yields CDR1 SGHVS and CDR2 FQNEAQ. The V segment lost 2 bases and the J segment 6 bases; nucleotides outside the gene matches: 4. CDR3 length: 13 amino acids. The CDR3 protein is CASSLRTGLEQYF. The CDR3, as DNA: TGTGCCAGCAGCTTACGGACAGGTCTCGAGCAGTACTTC.

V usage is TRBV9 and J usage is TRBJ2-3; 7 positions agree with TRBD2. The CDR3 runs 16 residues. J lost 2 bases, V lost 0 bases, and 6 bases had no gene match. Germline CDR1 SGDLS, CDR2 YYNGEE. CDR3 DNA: TGTGCCAGCAGCGTAGAGGCTAGCGGAGCCACAGATACGCAGTATTTT. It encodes CASSVEASGATDTQYF.

The CDR3 bases are TGTGCCAGCCAGGCCGCGGCCCTTTCACCCGGGGAGCTGTTTTTT. Translation: CASQAAALSPGELFF. This rearrangement joins TRBV5-5 to TRBJ2-2; D call uncertain. Germline V lookup: CDR1 SGHKS, CDR2 YYEKEE (reference sequence). There are 15 residues in the CDR3. V was pared by 7 bases and J by 6 bases, with 19 bases between. The full variable domain, its missing parts supplied by reference TRBV5-5 and TRBJ2-2, is DAGVTQSPTHLIKTRGQQVTLRCSPISGHKSVSWYQQVLGQGPQFIFQYYEKEERGRGNFPDRFSARQFPNYSSELNVNALLLGDSALYLCASQAAALSPGELFFGEGSRLTVL.

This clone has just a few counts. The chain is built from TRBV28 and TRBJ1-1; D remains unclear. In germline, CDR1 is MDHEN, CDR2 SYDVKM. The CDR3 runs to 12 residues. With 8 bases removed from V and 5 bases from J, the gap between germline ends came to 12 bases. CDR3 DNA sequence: TGTGCCAGCGGTGCAGGACGAACTGAAGCTTTCTTT. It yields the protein CASGAGRTEAFF.

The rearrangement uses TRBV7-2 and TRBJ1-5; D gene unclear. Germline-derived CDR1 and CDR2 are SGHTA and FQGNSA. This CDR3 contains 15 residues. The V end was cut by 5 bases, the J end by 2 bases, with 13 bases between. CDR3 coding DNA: TGTGCCAGCAGCCCCTCGCTCTGGGGCAATCAGCCCCAGCATTTT. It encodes CASSPSLWGNQPQHF.